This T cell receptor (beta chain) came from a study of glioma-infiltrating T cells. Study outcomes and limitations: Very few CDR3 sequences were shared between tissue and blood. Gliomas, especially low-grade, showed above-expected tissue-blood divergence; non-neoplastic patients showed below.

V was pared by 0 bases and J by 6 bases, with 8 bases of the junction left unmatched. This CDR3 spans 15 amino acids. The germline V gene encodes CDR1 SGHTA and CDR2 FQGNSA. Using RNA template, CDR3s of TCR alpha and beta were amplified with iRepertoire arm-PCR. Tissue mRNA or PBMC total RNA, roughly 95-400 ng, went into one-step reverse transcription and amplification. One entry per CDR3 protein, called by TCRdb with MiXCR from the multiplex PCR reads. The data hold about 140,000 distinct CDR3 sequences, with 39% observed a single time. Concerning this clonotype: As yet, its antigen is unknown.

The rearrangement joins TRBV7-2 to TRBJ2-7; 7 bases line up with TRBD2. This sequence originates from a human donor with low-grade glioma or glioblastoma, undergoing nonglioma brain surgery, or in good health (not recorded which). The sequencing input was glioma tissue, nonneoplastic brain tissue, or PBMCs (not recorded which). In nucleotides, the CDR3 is TGTGCCAGCAGCTTAGCGTCGACTAGCCTCGGCGAGCAGTACTTC. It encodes CASSLASTSLGEQYF.